One sample yielded the 25 T cell receptor beta chains listed below, sequenced in a study of cytomegalovirus exposure and HLA in healthy donors. PCR primers comprised 60 Vbeta and 13 Jbeta primers. Method: immunoSEQ multiplex PCR; TCRdb's copy keeps in-frame clones and lacks some. The data contain roughly 120,000 clones, approximately 80% of them seen just once; the ten biggest clones take up roughly 5.2%. The sample consisted of PBMCs. The receptor source for this set is a man between 18 and 35 years old in good health and CMV-seropositive.

The J gene is TRBJ2-1, the V gene TRBV7-6; 10 nucleotides match TRBD2. The V and J ends lost 4 bases and 3 bases, in that order; junction bases with no gene match: 15. Germline values: CDR1 SGHVS, CDR2 FNYEAQ. The CDR3 has 19 residues. The CDR3 DNA sequence: TGTGCCAGCAGCTCACCTGACACGTATAGCGGGGGGTACTACAATGAGCAGTTCTTC. This translates into CASSSPDTYSGGYYNEQFF.

The chain links TRBV18 to TRBJ2-3; TRBD2 aligns across 10 bases. This CDR3 has 15 amino acids. The V gene end was trimmed by 6 bases and the J gene end by 3 bases; junction bases not matched to a gene: 6. Germline values: CDR1 KGHSH, CDR2 LQKENI. CDR3 region: CASSAASGSTDTQYF. Here the CDR3 DNA reads TGTGCCAGCTCCGCCGCTAGCGGGAGTACAGATACGCAGTATTTT.

This clone was counted a single time. The chain uses TRBV6-5 and TRBJ1-1; no definite D call. CDR3 length: 15 residues. V was shortened by 5 bases and J by 1 base, with 14 bases between the two germline ends. The germline CDR1 and CDR2 sequences are MNHEY and SVGAGI. The CDR3 DNA follows: TGTGCCAGCAGTCCGTATCAGAACAAGAACACTGAAGCTTTCTTT. Protein product: CASSPYQNKNTEAFF.

The V and J genes are TRBV30 and TRBJ2-7; D not certain. The V and J ends lost 2 bases and 4 bases respectively, with 6 bases between them. CDR3 length equals 11 residues. Germline lookup yields CDR1 GTSNPN and CDR2 SVGIG (reference sequence). CDR3 loop: CAWSLRYEQYF. The CDR3 bases are TGTGCCTGGAGTCTCCGGTACGAGCAGTACTTC.

The chain employs TRBV4-1 and TRBJ1-2; 7 bases match TRBD1. The length of the CDR3 is 16 residues. Trimming at V came to 3 bases and at J to 6 bases, leaving 13 bases not matched to a gene. Germline CDR1 is MGHRA and CDR2 is YSYEKL. The CDR3 here is CASSHATPLQGNGYTF. The DNA of the CDR3 is TGCGCCAGCAGCCACGCCACCCCCTTACAGGGGAATGGCTACACCTTC.

The chain employs TRBV19 and TRBJ1-2; no firm D call. V dropped 6 bases and J dropped 3 bases, with 11 bases sitting between them. Germline CDR1 is LNHDA and CDR2 is SQIVND (reference sequence). The CDR3 loop spans 13 amino acids. DNA of the CDR3: TGTGCCAGTAGCGCAACGGCGGACTATGGCTACACCTTC. It yields the protein CASSATADYGYTF.

The chain is built from TRBV28 and TRBJ1-2; D is ambiguous. This CDR3 region has 17 residues. The V gene lost 4 bases and the J gene lost 4 bases, with 22 bases spanning the gap. CDR1 is MDHEN, CDR2 SYDVKM, per germline. The CDR3 here is CASSSSLGSKGSYGYTF. The DNA of the CDR3 is TGTGCCAGCAGTTCCTCTCTAGGGAGTAAGGGATCCTATGGCTACACCTTC.

A remark on this clone: The same CDR3 also results from other DNA sequences found in this sample. The J gene is TRBJ1-1, the V gene TRBV4-2; D not resolved. V shed 1 base and J shed 3 bases, with 3 bases lying between them. This CDR3 has 12 amino acids. Germline CDR1 LGHNA, CDR2 YNFKEQ. The CDR3 region has the DNA TGTGCCAGCAGCCAAGTCGACACTGAAGCTTTCTTT. Its protein is CASSQVDTEAFF.

This rearrangement joins TRBV11-2 to TRBJ2-7; D ambiguous. CDR1 is SGHAT, CDR2 FQNNGV, per germline. CDR3 length: 15 amino acids. V was clipped by 0 bases and J by 7 bases, with 16 bases between them. The chain's CDR3 is CASSLDVRSPWEQYF. The CDR3 nucleotides are TGTGCCAGCAGCTTAGATGTACGGTCGCCTTGGGAGCAGTACTTC.

The J gene is TRBJ1-5, the V gene TRBV19; 8 positions match TRBD1. V dropped 2 bases and J dropped 5; count of bases not matched to a gene: 8. CDR3 size: 16 residues. Looked up from germline, CDR1 is LNHDA and CDR2 is SQIVND (reference sequence). The chain's CDR3 is CASSIPTGVAHQPQHF. In DNA form, the CDR3 reads TGTGCCAGTAGTATACCGACAGGGGTGGCCCATCAGCCCCAGCATTTT.

The gene calls are TRBV2 and TRBJ2-1, with a tentative D call TRBD2 (6 bases). CDR3 length equals 13 residues. V was clipped by 2 bases and J by 8 bases, with 10 bases between them. Germline lookup yields CDR1 SNHLY and CDR2 FYNNEI. CDR3 DNA: TGTGCCAGCAGTGAAAACGGGGGATATGAGCAGTTCTTC. Protein product: CASSENGGYEQFF.

V is TRBV4-1 and J is TRBJ1-1, with D hard to call. CDR1 MGHRA and CDR2 YSYEKL come from the germline V gene. Deletions cut 2 bases from V and 11 bases from J, with 24 bases between. This CDR3 is built from 16 residues. CDR3 bases: TGCGCCAGCAGCCAACCAACTAGGACGGTTCGATATACGGCTTTCTTT. Translation: CASSQPTRTVRYTAFF.

V usage is TRBV10-3 and J usage is TRBJ1-5, with D perhaps matching TRBD1 (5 bases). Germline V CDR1 and CDR2: ENHRY, SYGVKD. The CDR3 is 14 residues long. V dropped 7 bases and J dropped 5 bases, with 15 bases sitting between them. Here the CDR3 reads CAIKDSRWDQPQHF. For the CDR3, the DNA is TGTGCCATCAAAGACAGCCGTTGGGATCAGCCCCAGCATTTT.

The J gene is TRBJ1-2, the V gene TRBV19; 7 nucleotides align to TRBD1. Trimming cost V 5 bases and J 8 bases; bases outside gene matches: 8. The CDR3 runs to 13 residues. Germline values: CDR1 LNHDA, CDR2 SQIVND (reference sequence). The CDR3 DNA reads as TGTGCCAGTAGTGAACAGGGGTTCGAAGGCTACACCTTC. Amino acid sequence: CASSEQGFEGYTF.

The chain recombines TRBV18 with TRBJ1-3, with a tentative D call TRBD1 (6 bases). Germline V gene sequence: CDR1 KGHSH, CDR2 LQKENI. This CDR3 spans 16 amino acids. Trimming stripped 2 bases from V and 0 bases from J, with 11 bases between. The CDR3 spells CASSPVGHNSGNTIYF. CDR3 in DNA: TGTGCCAGCTCACCAGTGGGACACAACTCTGGAAACACCATATATTTT. The variable domain in full, completed from reference TRBV18 and TRBJ1-3, reads NAGVMQNPRHLVRRRGQEARLRCSPMKGHSHVYWYRQLPEEGLKFMVYLQKENIIDESGMPKERFSAEFPKEGPSILRIQQVVRGDSAAYFCASSPVGHNSGNTIYFGEGSWLTVV.

The rearrangement links TRBV11-2 to TRBJ1-5, with D perhaps matching TRBD1 (6 bases). Germline values: CDR1 SGHAT, CDR2 FQNNGV. The V and J ends lost 0 bases and 4 bases respectively, with 10 bases between them. CDR3 length equals 15 residues. CDR3 in DNA: TGTGCCAGCAGCTTAGAGGGGGCTTGGAATCAGCCCCAGCATTTT. This sequence encodes CASSLEGAWNQPQHF.

In DNA form, the CDR3 reads TGTGCCAGCAGCTCGACCGGGATAAGGGAAGAGACCCAGTACTTC. This gives the protein CASSSTGIREETQYF. This chain links TRBV7-9 with TRBJ2-5; D possibly corresponds to TRBD2 (5 bases). The V and J ends lost 4 bases and 3 bases respectively, with 15 bases between them. From germline, CDR1 is SEHNR and CDR2 FQNEAQ (reference sequence). This CDR3 is built from 15 residues.

The V and J genes are TRBV5-5 and TRBJ1-4; maybe TRBD1 (6 bases). V was shortened by 1 base and J by 8 bases, with 12 bases between the two germline ends. CDR1 is SGHKS and CDR2 is YYEKEE in the germline V gene (reference sequence). This CDR3 comprises 14 residues. The CDR3 reads CASSLFRGEEKLFF. Here the CDR3 DNA reads TGTGCCAGCAGCTTGTTCAGGGGAGAGGAAAAACTGTTTTTT.

This clone was seen a few times. This rearrangement joins TRBV5-8 to TRBJ1-4, with TRBD1 matching 9 bases. V lost 7 bases and J lost 8; bases outside the gene matches: 3. Germline lookup yields CDR1 SGHTS and CDR2 YDEGEE. CDR3 length: 12 residues. In nucleotides, the CDR3 is TGTGCCAGCCGACAGGGGGACGAAAAACTGTTTTTT. Residues: CASRQGDEKLFF.

The chain combines TRBV30 with TRBJ2-1; 10 nucleotides line up with TRBD2. The junction had 18 bases not matched to a gene; V was cut back by 7 bases and J by 0 bases. This CDR3 has 19 residues. Germline V CDR1 and CDR2: GTSNPN, SVGIG (reference sequence). This chain's CDR3 is CAYRLLAGKDLNSYNEQFF. In DNA form, the CDR3 reads TGTGCCTACAGACTACTAGCGGGGAAGGATCTAAACTCCTACAATGAGCAGTTCTTC.

The chain has TRBV19 and TRBJ1-3, with D unresolved. CDR3 size: 14 residues. V lost 7 bases and J lost 4, with 14 bases in between. The germline gives CDR1 LNHDA, CDR2 SQIVND (reference sequence). The CDR3 sequence: CASTGVLGGNTIYF. DNA for the CDR3: TGTGCCAGTACCGGGGTCCTAGGAGGAAACACCATATATTTT.

This chain links TRBV4-2 with TRBJ2-5; D perhaps matches TRBD2 (6 bases). The better agreement between TRBJ2-7 and the DNA end casts doubt on the J call. This CDR3 is built from 17 residues. The V gene's germline CDR1 is LGHNA and CDR2 YNFKEQ. This CDR3 reads CASSLTGLGEATYEQYF. The CDR3 DNA is TGTGCCAGCAGCCTCACTGGTTTGGGGGAGGCCACCTACGAGCAGTACTTC.

This clone was observed a single time. The chain has TRBV10-3 and TRBJ2-7; the match to TRBD1 covers 7 bases. The CDR3 is made up of 15 amino acids. V gave up 0 bases and J gave up 0 bases; unmatched junction bases: 2. The germline V gene has CDR1 ENHRY and CDR2 SYGVKD. The CDR3 region has the DNA TGTGCCATCAGTGAGTCGGACAGGAGCTCCTACGAGCAGTACTTC. Its translation: CAISESDRSSYEQYF.

The table lists this clone with a count of one. Written as DNA, the CDR3 is TGCAGCGTTCACGGACTCACCGCTGAAGCTTTCTTT. Translated: CSVHGLTAEAFF. The chain carries TRBV29-1 and TRBJ1-1, with D unclear. This CDR3 comprises 12 residues. Trimming left V 5 bases short and J 6 bases short, with 13 bases between. Germline values: CDR1 SQVTM, CDR2 ANQGSEA.

J is TRBJ2-1 and V is TRBV19, with a weak D call TRBD2 (6 bases). Germline CDR1 LNHDA, CDR2 SQIVND (reference sequence). V was clipped by 10 bases and J by 1 base, with 23 bases between them. The CDR3 extends over 17 amino acids. As DNA, the CDR3 is TGTGCCACACAAGGGGCAGGGAGAGGAGGGTCCTACAATGAGCAGTTCTTC. Amino acids: CATQGAGRGGSYNEQFF.